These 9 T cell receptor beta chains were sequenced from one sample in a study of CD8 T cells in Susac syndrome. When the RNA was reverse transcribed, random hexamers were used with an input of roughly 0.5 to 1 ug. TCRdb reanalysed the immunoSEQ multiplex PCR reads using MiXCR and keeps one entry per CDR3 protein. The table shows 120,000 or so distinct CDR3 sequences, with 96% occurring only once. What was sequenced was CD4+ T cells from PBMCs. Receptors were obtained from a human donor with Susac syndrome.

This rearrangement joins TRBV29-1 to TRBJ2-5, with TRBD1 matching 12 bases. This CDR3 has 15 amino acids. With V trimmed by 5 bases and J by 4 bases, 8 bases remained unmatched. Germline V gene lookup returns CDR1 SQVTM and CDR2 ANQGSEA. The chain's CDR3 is CSVKGGTGGGETQYF. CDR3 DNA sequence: TGCAGCGTTAAAGGGGGGACAGGGGGCGGAGAGACCCAGTACTTC.

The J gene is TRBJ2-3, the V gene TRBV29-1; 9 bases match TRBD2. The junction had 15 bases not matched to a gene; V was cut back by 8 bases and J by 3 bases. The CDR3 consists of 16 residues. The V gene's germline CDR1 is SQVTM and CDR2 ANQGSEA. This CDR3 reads CSTLKGAGGLTDTQYF. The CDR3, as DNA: TGCAGCACCCTCAAAGGAGCGGGAGGCCTTACAGATACGCAGTATTTT.

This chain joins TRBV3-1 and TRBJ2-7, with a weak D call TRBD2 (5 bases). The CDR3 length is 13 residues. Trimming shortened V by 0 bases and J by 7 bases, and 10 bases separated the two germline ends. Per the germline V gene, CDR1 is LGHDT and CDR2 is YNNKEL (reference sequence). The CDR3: CASSQEHRGEQYF. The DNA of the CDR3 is TGTGCCAGCAGCCAAGAACATCGGGGAGAGCAGTACTTC.

This CDR3 is CASSLVGPGNYGYTF. The DNA for the CDR3 is TGTGCCAGCAGCTTAGTGGGGCCGGGAAACTATGGCTACACCTTC. V is TRBV7-9 and J is TRBJ1-2, with D possibly TRBD1 on 5 matching bases. Germline V gene sequence: CDR1 SEHNR, CDR2 FQNEAQ (reference sequence). The CDR3 consists of 15 residues. Trimming pared 1 base from V and 2 bases from J, leaving 11 bases between.

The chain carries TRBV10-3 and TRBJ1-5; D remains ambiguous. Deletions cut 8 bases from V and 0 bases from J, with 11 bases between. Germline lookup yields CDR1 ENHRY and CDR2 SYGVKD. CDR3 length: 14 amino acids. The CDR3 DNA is TGTGCCATCGTTGGAGTATATAGCAATCAGCCCCAGCATTTT. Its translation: CAIVGVYSNQPQHF.

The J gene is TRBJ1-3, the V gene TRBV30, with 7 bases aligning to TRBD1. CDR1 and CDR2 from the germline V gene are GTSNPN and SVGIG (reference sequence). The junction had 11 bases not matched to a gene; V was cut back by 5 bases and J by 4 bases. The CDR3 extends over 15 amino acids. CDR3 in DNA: TGTGCCTGGTCCTCTTCGGGACAGCCGGGAAACACCATATATTTT. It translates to CAWSSSGQPGNTIYF.

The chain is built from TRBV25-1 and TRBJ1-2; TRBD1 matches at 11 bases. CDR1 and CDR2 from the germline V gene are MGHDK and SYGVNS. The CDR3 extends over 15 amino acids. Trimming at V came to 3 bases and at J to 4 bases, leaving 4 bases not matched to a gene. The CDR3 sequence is CASSEGQGVSYGYTF. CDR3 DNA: TGTGCCAGCAGTGAGGGACAGGGGGTATCCTATGGCTACACCTTC.

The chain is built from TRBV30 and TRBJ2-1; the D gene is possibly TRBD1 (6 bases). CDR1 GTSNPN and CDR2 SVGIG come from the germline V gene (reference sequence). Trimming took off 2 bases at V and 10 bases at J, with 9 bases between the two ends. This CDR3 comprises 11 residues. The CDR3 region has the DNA TGTGCCTGGAGTAACAGGGACGAGCAGTTCTTC. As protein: CAWSNRDEQFF.

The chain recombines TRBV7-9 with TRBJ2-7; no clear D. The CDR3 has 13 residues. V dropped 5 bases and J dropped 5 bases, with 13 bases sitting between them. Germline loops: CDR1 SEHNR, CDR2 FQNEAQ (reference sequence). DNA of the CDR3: TGTGCCAGCAGCAACAACCCCGGACACGAGCAGTACTTC. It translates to CASSNNPGHEQYF. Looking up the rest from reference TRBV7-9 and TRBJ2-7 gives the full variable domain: DTGVSQNPRHKITKRGQNVTFRCDPISEHNRLYWYRQTLGQGPEFLTYFQNEAQLEKSRLLSDRFSAERPKGSFSTLEIQRTEQGDSAMYLCASSNNPGHEQYFGPGTRLTVT.